This T cell receptor (beta chain) was recovered during a study of blood T cell repertoires in COVID-19. The CDR3 is 13 residues long. The V and J ends lost 6 bases and 3 bases, in that order; junction bases with no gene match: 3. Here immunoSEQ multiplex PCR was the method, and the copy in TCRdb shows in-frame clones only, minus some. Among 93,000 or so clones listed, about 89% were seen once. The chain joins TRBV12-3 or TRBV12-4 to TRBJ2-7; 9 nucleotides align to TRBD1. The sample comprised peripheral blood. This sequence originates from a woman in her sixties or seventies with acute or convalescent COVID-19. CDR3 residues: CASRTGGDYEQYF. The CDR3 coding sequence is TGTGCCAGCAGGACAGGGGGGGACTACGAGCAGTACTTC.